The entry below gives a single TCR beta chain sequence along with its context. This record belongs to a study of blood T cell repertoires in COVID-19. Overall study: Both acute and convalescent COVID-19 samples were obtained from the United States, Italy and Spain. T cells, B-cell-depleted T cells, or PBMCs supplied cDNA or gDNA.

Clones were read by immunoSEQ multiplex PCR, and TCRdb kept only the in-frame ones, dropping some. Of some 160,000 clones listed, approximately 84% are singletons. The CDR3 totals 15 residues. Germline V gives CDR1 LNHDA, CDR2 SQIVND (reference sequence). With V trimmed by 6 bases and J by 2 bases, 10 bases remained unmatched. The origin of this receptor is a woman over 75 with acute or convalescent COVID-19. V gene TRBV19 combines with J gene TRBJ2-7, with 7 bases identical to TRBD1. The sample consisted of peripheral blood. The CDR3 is CASSPTGTVAYEQYF. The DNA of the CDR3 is TGTGCCAGTAGCCCGACCGGGACAGTTGCCTACGAGCAGTACTTC.